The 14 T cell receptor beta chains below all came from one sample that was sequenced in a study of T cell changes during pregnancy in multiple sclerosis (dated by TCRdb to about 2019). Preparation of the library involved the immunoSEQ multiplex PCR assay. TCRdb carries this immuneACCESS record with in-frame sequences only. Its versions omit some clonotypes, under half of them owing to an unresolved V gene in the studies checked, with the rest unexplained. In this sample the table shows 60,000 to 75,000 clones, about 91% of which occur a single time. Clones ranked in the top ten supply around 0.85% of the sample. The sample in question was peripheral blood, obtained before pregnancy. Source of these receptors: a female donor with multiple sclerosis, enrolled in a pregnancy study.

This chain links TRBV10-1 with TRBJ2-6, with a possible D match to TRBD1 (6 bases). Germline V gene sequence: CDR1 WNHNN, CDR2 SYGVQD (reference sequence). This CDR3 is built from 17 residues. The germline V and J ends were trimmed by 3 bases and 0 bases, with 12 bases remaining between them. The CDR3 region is CASSDWTVYSGANVLTF. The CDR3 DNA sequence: TGCGCCAGCAGTGACTGGACAGTCTACTCTGGGGCCAACGTCCTGACTTTC.

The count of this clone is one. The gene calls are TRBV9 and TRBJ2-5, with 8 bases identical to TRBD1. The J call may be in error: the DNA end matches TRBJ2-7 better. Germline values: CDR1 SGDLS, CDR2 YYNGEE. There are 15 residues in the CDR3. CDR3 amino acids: CASSDGTGGFYEQYF. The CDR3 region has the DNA TGTGCCAGCAGCGACGGGACAGGTGGGTTCTACGAGCAGTACTTC.

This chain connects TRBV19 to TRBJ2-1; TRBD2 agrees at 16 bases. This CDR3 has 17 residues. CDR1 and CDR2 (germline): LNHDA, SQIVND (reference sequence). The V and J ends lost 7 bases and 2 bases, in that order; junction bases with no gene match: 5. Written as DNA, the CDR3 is TGTGCCAGTAAGCCGGGACTAGCGGGGGGGCCCTACAATGAGCAGTTCTTC. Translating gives CASKPGLAGGPYNEQFF.

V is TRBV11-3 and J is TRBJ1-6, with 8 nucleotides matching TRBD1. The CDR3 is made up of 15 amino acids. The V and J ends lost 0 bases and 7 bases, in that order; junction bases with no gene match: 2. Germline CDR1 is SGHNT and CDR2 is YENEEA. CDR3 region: CASSLDRGQNSPLHF. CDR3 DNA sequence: TGTGCCAGCAGCTTAGACAGGGGGCAAAATTCACCCCTCCACTTT.

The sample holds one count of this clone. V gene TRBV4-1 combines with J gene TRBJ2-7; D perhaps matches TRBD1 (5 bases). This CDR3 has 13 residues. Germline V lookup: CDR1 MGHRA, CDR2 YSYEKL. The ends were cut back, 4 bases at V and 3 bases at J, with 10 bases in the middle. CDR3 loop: CASSLRQNYEQYF. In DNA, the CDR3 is TGCGCCAGCAGCCTTCGACAGAACTACGAGCAGTACTTC.

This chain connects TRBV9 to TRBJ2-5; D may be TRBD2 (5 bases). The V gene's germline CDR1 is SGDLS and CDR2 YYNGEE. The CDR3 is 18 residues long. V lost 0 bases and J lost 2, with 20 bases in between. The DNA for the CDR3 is TGTGCCAGCAGCGTAGCCCTCGGGGTGGGGAGTCCTCAAGAGACCCAGTACTTC. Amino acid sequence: CASSVALGVGSPQETQYF.

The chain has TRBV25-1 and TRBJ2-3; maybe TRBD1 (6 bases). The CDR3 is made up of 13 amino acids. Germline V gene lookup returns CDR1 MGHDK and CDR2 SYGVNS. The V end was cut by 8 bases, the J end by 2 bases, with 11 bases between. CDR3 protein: CASSGQLTDTQYF. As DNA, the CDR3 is TGTGCCAGCTCAGGACAGCTCACAGATACGCAGTATTTT.

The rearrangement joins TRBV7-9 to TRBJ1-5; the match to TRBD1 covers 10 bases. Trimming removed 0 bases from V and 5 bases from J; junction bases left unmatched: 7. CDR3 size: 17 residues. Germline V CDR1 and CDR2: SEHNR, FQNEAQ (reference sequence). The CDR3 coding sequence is TGTGCCAGCAGCTTAGCCCCCTCGACAGGGGGCGATCAGCCCCAGCATTTT. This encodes CASSLAPSTGGDQPQHF.

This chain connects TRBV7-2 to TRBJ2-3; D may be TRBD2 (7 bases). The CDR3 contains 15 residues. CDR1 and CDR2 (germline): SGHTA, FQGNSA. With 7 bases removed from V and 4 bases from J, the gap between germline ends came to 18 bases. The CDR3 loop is CASTLGGGRADTQYF. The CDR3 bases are TGTGCCAGCACCTTGGGGGGGGGCAGAGCAGATACGCAGTATTTT.

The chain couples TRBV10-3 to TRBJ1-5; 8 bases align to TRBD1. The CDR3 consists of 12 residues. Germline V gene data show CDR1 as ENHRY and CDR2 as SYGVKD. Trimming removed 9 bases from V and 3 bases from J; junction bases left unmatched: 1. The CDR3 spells CAMGQANQPQHF. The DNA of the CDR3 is TGTGCCATGGGACAGGCCAATCAGCCCCAGCATTTT.

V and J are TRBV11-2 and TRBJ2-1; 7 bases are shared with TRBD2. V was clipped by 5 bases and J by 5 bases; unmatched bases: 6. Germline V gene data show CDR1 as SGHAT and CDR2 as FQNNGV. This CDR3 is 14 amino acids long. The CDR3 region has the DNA TGTGCCAGCAGCGCCCGACTAGCCGACAATGAGCAGTTCTTC. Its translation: CASSARLADNEQFF.

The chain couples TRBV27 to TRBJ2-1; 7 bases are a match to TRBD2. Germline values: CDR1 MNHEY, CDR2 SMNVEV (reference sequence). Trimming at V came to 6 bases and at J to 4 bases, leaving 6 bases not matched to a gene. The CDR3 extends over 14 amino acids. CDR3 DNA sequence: TGTGCCAGCAGCGGGACTACCCTTTACAATGAGCAGTTCTTC. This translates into CASSGTTLYNEQFF.

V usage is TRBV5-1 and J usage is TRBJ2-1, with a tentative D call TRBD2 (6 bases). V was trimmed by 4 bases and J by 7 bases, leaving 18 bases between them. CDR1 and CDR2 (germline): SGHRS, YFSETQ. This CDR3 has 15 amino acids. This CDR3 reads CASSPDRGIRNEQFF. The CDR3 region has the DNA TGCGCCAGCAGCCCGGACCGGGGGATACGTAATGAGCAGTTCTTC.

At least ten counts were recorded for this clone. The CDR3 DNA is TGTGCCAGCAGTGAGGGGGGGGGCTCCTACGAGCAGTACTTC. Its protein is CASSEGGGSYEQYF. The chain recombines TRBV6-4 with TRBJ2-7; 7 bases line up with TRBD2. CDR1 and CDR2 (germline): MRHNA, SNTAGT. The CDR3 loop spans 14 amino acids. V lost 3 bases, J lost 0 bases, and 2 bases stayed unmatched.